Below, one T cell receptor (beta chain) is given with its context. As yet, its antigen is unknown. The authors divided CD4+ cells into CD45RA+ naive and CD45RA-negative memory subsets. Original data processing: Junction-only sequences without quality scores came from ImmunoSEQ, so filtering differed. The data were produced by immunoSEQ multiplex PCR, yet TCRdb's version contains in-frame clones alone and is incomplete. The DNA gave D and trimming, while V, J and clone size come from that table. The sample holds roughly 700,000 clones, approximately 79% seen once. These data are taken from a study of shared clonotypes between healthy human individuals. Overall study findings and caveats: Rarefaction analysis demonstrated incomplete sorted-subset sequencing notwithstanding large depth.

The specimen sequenced was memory CD4+ T cells sorted from blood. Subset specified: CD45RA-negative fraction. The receptor was derived from a woman aged 25 to 45 in good health.

In nucleotides, the CDR3 is TGCGCCAGCAGCTTGGAGGGCAGGCCGGCGGCAGATACGCAGTATTTT. This gives the protein CASSLEGRPAADTQYF. The chain links TRBV5-1 to TRBJ2-3; D not resolved. Germline loops: CDR1 SGHRS, CDR2 YFSETQ. V shed 0 bases and J shed 4 bases, with 15 bases lying between them. CDR3 length: 16 amino acids. The complete variable domain, with remaining parts taken from reference TRBV5-1 and TRBJ2-3, reads KAGVTQTPRYLIKTRGQQVTLSCSPISGHRSVSWYQQTPGQGLQFLFEYFSETQRNKGNFPGRFSGRQFSNSRSEMNVSTLELGDSALYLCASSLEGRPAADTQYFGPGTRLTVL.